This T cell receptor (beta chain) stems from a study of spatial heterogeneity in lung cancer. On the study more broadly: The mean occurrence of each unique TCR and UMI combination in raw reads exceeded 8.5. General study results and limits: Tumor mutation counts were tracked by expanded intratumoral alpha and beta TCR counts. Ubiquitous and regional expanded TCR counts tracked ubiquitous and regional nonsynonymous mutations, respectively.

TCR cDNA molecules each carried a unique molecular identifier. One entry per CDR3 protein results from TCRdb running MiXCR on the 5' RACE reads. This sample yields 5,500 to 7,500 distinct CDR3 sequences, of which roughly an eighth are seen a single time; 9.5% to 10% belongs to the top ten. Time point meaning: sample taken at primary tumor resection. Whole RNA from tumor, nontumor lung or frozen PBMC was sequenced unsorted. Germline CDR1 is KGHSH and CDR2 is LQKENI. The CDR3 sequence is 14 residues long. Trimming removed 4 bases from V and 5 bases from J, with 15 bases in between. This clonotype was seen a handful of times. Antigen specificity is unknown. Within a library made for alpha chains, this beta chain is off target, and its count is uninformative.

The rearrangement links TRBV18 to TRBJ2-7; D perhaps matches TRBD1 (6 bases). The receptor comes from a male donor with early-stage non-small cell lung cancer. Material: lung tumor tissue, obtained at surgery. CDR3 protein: CASSLSGQGDEQYF. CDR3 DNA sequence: TGTGCCAGCTCACTCTCGGGACAAGGGGACGAGCAGTACTTC.